This T cell receptor beta chain derives from a study of response to subunit inactivated influenza vaccine. General study findings and limits: With each seasonal influenza vaccination, the authors suggested, few new T cells are recruited.

CDR3 length: 15 residues. Germline CDR1 and CDR2: SGHRS and YFSETQ. The germline V and J ends were trimmed by 4 bases and 1 base, with 13 bases remaining between them. A single record per CDR3 protein comes from TCRdb applying MiXCR to the RT-PCR reads. Among about 800,000 distinct CDR3 sequences listed, about 20% were seen once. With respect to this clonotype: Its antigen is as yet unknown.

This receptor was taken from a man in his forties or fifties who received an inactivated influenza vaccine. This sample comprised PBMCs from blood, obtained 5 to 6 days after vaccination. The chain recombines TRBV5-1 with TRBJ2-3; D call uncertain. CDR3 nucleotides: TGCGCCAGCAGCAATACGGCGGACCGCACAGATACGCAGTATTTT. Its protein product is CASSNTADRTDTQYF.